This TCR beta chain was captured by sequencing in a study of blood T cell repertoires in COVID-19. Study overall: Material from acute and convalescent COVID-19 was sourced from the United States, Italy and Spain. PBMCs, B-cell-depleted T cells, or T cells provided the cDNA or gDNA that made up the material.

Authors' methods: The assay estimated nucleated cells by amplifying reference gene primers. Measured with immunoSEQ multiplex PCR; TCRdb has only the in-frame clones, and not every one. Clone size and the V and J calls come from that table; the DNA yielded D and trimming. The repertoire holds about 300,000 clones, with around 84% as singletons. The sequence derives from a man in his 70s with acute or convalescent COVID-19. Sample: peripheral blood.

For the CDR3, the DNA is TGTGCCAGCAGCTTAGACGAGGGCTGGAACTATGGCTACACCTTC. Encoded protein: CASSLDEGWNYGYTF. The rearrangement joins TRBV11-2 to TRBJ1-2; no reliable D call. V was shortened by 0 bases and J by 2 bases, with 10 bases between the two germline ends. CDR1 and CDR2 from the germline V gene are SGHAT and FQNNGV. This CDR3 spans 15 amino acids.